This is a list of T cell receptor beta chains from one sample in a study of blood T cells in healthy people across ages. Each CDR3 protein is one row after TCRdb ran MiXCR on the 5' RACE reads. This table has some 890,000 distinct CDR3 sequences, about 29% appearing once. Separately, the same data were catalogued under a study of T cells of mothers and their children.

The specimen was blood. These TCRs come from a woman in her thirties or forties in good health. Each CDR3 is given with its conserved first and last residue. A D gene is named only where the DNA matches it firmly. Only part of the rows carry a size: once, few, many, or a class if the clone is expanded.

clone_size,v_call,d_call,j_call,cdr3_nt,cdr3_aa
NA,TRBV9,NA,TRBJ2-3,TGTGCCAGCAGCGTAGATTTGGGGGGCACAGATACGCAGTATTTT,CASSVDLGGTDTQYF
many,TRBV12-3/TRBV12-4,NA,TRBJ2-7,TGTGCCAGCAGTATGAGACAGTTGTACGAGCAGTACTTC,CASSMRQLYEQYF
many,TRBV20-1,NA,TRBJ2-5,TGCAGTGCTAGAGGGGGCTTGAGGGGGAGGGAGACCCAGTACTTC,CSARGGLRGRETQYF
many,TRBV7-2,NA,TRBJ2-4,TGTGCCAGCAGCGCGGACAGAGGAAACATTCAGTACTTC,CASSADRGNIQYF
NA,TRBV15,NA,TRBJ1-5,TGTGCCACCAGCAGAGTGGGGGGAAGCAATCAGCCCCAGCATTTT,CATSRVGGSNQPQHF
many,TRBV6-5,NA,TRBJ2-5,TGTGCCAGCAAAAACCGCGACAGCCTCCAAGAGACCCAGTACTTC,CASKNRDSLQETQYF
few,TRBV6-5,TRBD2,TRBJ2-3,TGTGCCAGCAGTTCTTCTAGCGGGGGGCTAAGGGGCACAGATACGCAGTATTTT,CASSSSSGGLRGTDTQYF
few,TRBV5-1,NA,TRBJ2-3,TGCGCCAGCAGCCTAAATCTATCCCCCCTCACAGATACGCAGTATTTT,CASSLNLSPLTDTQYF
NA,TRBV10-3,TRBD1,TRBJ2-1,TGTGCCACCAACCCGGGACAGGGGGGGCAGTTCTTC,CATNPGQGGQFF
NA,TRBV7-8,TRBD2,TRBJ2-1,TGTGCCAGCAGTACCAGCAGACTAGCGGGGGCCTCCTACAATGAGCAGTTCTTC,CASSTSRLAGASYNEQFF
many,TRBV3-1,TRBD1,TRBJ2-7,TGTGCCAGCAGCCGGACCTACAGGGGGCTTAACGAGCAGTACTTC,CASSRTYRGLNEQYF
NA,TRBV27,TRBD2,TRBJ2-1,TGTGCCAGCAGTCCACCGGGACTAGCTGTGAATAAGCAGTTCTTC,CASSPPGLAVNKQFF
NA,TRBV28,TRBD1,TRBJ1-5,TGTGCCAGCAGTTTTCAGGGGGATCGAGAGCCCCAGCATTTT,CASSFQGDREPQHF
NA,TRBV6-2/TRBV6-3,NA,TRBJ2-7,TGTGCCAGCAGTTACTCGAATGCAGGGGAGAGGGAGCAGTACTTC,CASSYSNAGEREQYF
NA,TRBV7-6,TRBD2,TRBJ2-1,TGTGCCAGCAGCCGCGACGGCGGGGGGATCTCCTACAATGAGCAGTTCTTC,CASSRDGGGISYNEQFF
NA,TRBV6-5,TRBD1,TRBJ1-2,TGTGCCAGCAGTGCGACAGGGGGCTTCTATGGCTACACCTTC,CASSATGGFYGYTF
many,TRBV7-6,NA,TRBJ2-1,TGTGCCAGCAGCTTAGGGGGGGAATCATACAATGAGCAGTTCTTC,CASSLGGESYNEQFF
many,TRBV5-4,TRBD2,TRBJ2-7,TGTGCCAGCAGCTTGGAGAAGCGGGGGGACTACGAGCAGTACTTC,CASSLEKRGDYEQYF
NA,TRBV7-9,NA,TRBJ1-2,TGTGCCAGCAGCCCATGGACAGCGAACTATGGCTACACCTTC,CASSPWTANYGYTF
NA,TRBV12-3/TRBV12-4,NA,TRBJ2-1,TGTGCCAGCAGTTTAGTCCAGGGATTACCCTATGAGCAGTTCTTC,CASSLVQGLPYEQFF
once,TRBV6-6,NA,TRBJ1-5,TGTGCCAGCAGTCAGGAGGGGGGTGCGGGTCAGCCCCAGCATTTT,CASSQEGGAGQPQHF
few,TRBV24-1,NA,TRBJ2-5,TGTGCCACCAGTGATTTCCCAGGAGGATGGTGGGAGACCCAGTACTTC,CATSDFPGGWWETQYF
NA,TRBV7-9,TRBD1,TRBJ1-2,TGTGCCAGCAGCTGGGACAGAAATGGCTACACCTTC,CASSWDRNGYTF
many,TRBV24-1,NA,TRBJ2-1,TGTGCCACCAGTGATTCCCTAAGGGGCCATGAGCAGTTCTTC,CATSDSLRGHEQFF
many,TRBV7-2,TRBD1,TRBJ2-1,TGTGCCAGCAGCTTATTGCCGACAGGGTGGGAGAATGAGCAGTTCTTC,CASSLLPTGWENEQFF
NA,TRBV3-1,NA,TRBJ1-1,TGTGCCAGCAGCCAAGTCTCCGGGGACACTGAAGCTTTCTTT,CASSQVSGDTEAFF
many,TRBV19,TRBD1,TRBJ2-1,TGTGCCAGTAGTATAGTCGAGACAGGGACGGATGAGCAGTTCTTC,CASSIVETGTDEQFF
many,TRBV20-1,NA,TRBJ2-7,TGCAGTGCTAGGGGTGGGACTGGTTCCTACGAGCAGTACTTC,CSARGGTGSYEQYF
NA,TRBV7-2,NA,TRBJ1-2,TGTGCCAGCCTCTGGGGCCCGGGGGATGGCTACACCTTC,CASLWGPGDGYTF
once,TRBV28,TRBD1,TRBJ1-5,TGTGCCAGCAGGCCTCAGGGGGTACGGAATCCGCCCCAGCATTTT,CASRPQGVRNPPQHF
many,TRBV7-3,NA,TRBJ2-5,TGTGCCAGCAGCATCGCGGGGGCGGGGGAGACCCAGTACTTC,CASSIAGAGETQYF
many,TRBV20-1,TRBD2,TRBJ2-3,TGCAGTGCTAGCCTTGGACTAGCGGGGGGAGGAGATACGCAGTATTTT,CSASLGLAGGGDTQYF
NA,TRBV18,NA,TRBJ2-5,TGTGCCAGCTCACCGCTCAGGGGCCAAGAGACCCAGTACTTC,CASSPLRGQETQYF
many,TRBV20-1,NA,TRBJ2-1,TGCAGTGCTACTCGAGGGAGCTCCTACAATGAGCAGTTCTTC,CSATRGSSYNEQFF
many,TRBV14,NA,TRBJ1-2,TGTGCCAGCAGCTACGGGGGGAGACATGGCTACACCTTC,CASSYGGRHGYTF
many,TRBV3-1,NA,TRBJ1-6,TGTGCCAGCAGCTGGAAGAGCTCTTCGGCACCCCTCCACTTT,CASSWKSSSAPLHF
many,TRBV4-2,TRBD2,TRBJ2-4,TGTGCCAGCAGCCAAGAGTACAGCGGGGGGCGGGCCATTCAGTACTTC,CASSQEYSGGRAIQYF
many,TRBV7-2,TRBD2,TRBJ2-1,TGTGCCAGCAGCCCTCAGCGGGGGAGTTACAATGAGCAGTTCTTC,CASSPQRGSYNEQFF
many,TRBV29-1,NA,TRBJ2-7,TGCAGCGTTGAACTTAAGAGCTCCTACGAGCAGTACTTC,CSVELKSSYEQYF
NA,TRBV19,NA,TRBJ1-3,TGTGCCAGTAGTACAGGGATTGTCGGAAACACCATATATTTT,CASSTGIVGNTIYF
NA,TRBV7-8,NA,TRBJ1-2,TGTGCCAGCAGCTTCCAGTTAGGCGGCTACACCTTC,CASSFQLGGYTF
NA,TRBV6-1,NA,TRBJ1-2,TGTGCCAGCCTCCGGGACATATATGGCTACACCTTC,CASLRDIYGYTF